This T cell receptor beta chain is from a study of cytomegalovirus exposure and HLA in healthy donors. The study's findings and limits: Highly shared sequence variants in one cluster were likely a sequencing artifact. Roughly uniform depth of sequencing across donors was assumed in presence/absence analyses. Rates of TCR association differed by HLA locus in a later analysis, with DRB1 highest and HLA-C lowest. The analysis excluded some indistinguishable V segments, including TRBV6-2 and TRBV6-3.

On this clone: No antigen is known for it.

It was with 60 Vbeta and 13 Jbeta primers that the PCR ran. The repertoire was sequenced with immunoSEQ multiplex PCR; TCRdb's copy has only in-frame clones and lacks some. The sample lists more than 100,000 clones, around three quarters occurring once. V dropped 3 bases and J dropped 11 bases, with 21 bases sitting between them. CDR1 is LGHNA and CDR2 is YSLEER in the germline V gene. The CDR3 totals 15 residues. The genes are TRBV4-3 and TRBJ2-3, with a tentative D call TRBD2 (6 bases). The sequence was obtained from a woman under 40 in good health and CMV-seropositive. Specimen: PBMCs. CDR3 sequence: CASSQLPGAPLGQYF. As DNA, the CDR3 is TGCGCCAGCAGCCAGTTACCGGGAGCTCCGTTGGGGCAGTATTTT.